The clone carrying this T cell receptor (beta chain) was seen repeatedly, ten times or more. The source of the sample is a study of regulatory T cells in long-lasting Graves disease. Both iRepertoire HTBI primers and Arm-PCR of CDR3 regions were used to build the TCR beta libraries. TCRdb analysed the multiplex PCR reads with MiXCR anew, one entry per CDR3 protein. Among hundreds of thousands of distinct CDR3 sequences listed, roughly a sixth were seen once. Indicated time point: newly diagnosed GD, antithyroid drugs for less than 3 months. With RNA extracted from PBMCs as input, the TCR library was made. It was by American Thyroid Association guidelines that Graves' disease was diagnosed. Germline V gene sequence: CDR1 SEHNR, CDR2 FQNEAQ (reference sequence). The V end was cut by 3 bases, the J end by 2 bases, with 10 bases between. The CDR3 runs 14 residues. Another study also made use of these data, one on T cells in Graves' hyperthyroidism and ophthalmopathy. Turning to that study: First-round RT-PCR of the TCR CDR3 relied on the HTBI primer set. Most expanded thyroid clonotypes above 0.001 recurred in blood.

This chain connects TRBV7-9 to TRBJ1-1; D is unclear. The material was peripheral blood mononuclear cells (PBMCs), obtained at new diagnosis, from a patient treated with antithyroid drugs. The sequence was collected from a woman aged 40 to 65 with Graves disease. CDR3 protein: CASSLGQINTEAFF. As DNA, the CDR3 is TGTGCCAGCAGCTTGGGCCAGATAAACACTGAAGCTTTCTTT.